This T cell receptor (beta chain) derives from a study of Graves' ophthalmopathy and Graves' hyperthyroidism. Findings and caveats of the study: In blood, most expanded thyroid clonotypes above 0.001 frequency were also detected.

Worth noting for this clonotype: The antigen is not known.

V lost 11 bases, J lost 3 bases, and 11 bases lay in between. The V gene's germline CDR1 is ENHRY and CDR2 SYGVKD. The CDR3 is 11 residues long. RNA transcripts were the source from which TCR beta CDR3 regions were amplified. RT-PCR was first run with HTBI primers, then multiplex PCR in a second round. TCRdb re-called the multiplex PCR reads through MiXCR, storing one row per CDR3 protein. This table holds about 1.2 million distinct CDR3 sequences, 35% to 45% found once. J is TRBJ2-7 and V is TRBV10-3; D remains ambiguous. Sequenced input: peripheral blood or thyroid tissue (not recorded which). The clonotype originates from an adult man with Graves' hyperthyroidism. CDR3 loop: CAAVGFYEQYF. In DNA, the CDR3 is TGTGCCGCCGTCGGCTTCTACGAGCAGTACTTC.